This T cell receptor beta chain was recorded in a study of HIV-infected patients and healthy controls. The overall study: CD4 counts in about 90% of the 16 patients increased modestly yet significantly but stayed below normal. By the second bleed, viral load was undetectable in about 70% of the 16 patients.

By proportion, this clonotype is medium-sized (0.01 to 0.1%). Alpha and beta constant-region primers primed reverse transcription of approximately 500 ng RNA. Using multiplexing indices, alpha and beta chain libraries were generated apart by chain-specific third strand synthesis. TCRdb called the 5' RACE reads again in MiXCR, with one record for every CDR3 protein. The sample holds about 8,600 distinct CDR3 sequences, 8.7% seen once. The V gene end was trimmed by 3 bases and the J gene end by 2 bases; junction bases not matched to a gene: 8. The CDR3 is 15 amino acids. Germline loops: CDR1 DFQATT, CDR2 SNEGSKA (reference sequence). Antiretroviral therapy had run roughly three months, about 14 weeks, before follow-up blood collection. Whole blood was used without fractionation, so all unsorted peripheral T cells were included.

The sequence derives from an adult with HIV infection. The chain uses TRBV20-1 and TRBJ2-3; 7 bases are a match to TRBD2. The material was blood, obtained during antiretroviral therapy. The CDR3 DNA reads TGCAGTGCTAGTTTCCTAGCGGACCCCACAGATACGCAGTATTTT. Protein sequence: CSASFLADPTDTQYF.